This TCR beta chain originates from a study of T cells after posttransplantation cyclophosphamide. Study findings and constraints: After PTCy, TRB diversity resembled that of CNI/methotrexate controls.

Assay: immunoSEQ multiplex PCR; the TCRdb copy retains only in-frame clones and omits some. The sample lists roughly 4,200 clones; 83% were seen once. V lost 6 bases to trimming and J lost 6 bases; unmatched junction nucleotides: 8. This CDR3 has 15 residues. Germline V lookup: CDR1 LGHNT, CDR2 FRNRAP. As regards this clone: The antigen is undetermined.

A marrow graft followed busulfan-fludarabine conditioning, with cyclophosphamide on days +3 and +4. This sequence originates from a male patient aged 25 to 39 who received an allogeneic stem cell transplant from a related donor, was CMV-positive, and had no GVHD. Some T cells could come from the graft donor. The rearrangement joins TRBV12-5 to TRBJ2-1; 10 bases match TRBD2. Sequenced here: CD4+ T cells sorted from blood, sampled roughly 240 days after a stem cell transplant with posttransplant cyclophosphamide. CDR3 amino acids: CASGPASGGVNEQFF. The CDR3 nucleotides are TGTGCTAGTGGACCCGCTAGCGGGGGAGTCAATGAGCAGTTCTTC.